This TCR beta chain came from a study of cytomegalovirus exposure and HLA in healthy donors. Findings and limits, study-wide: Per published accounts, TCR beta sequences correctly predicted the HLA-A and HLA-B alleles of most subjects. Listed as cytomegalovirus-associated were roughly 180 TCR beta chains. Links to common viral pathogens appeared, in a later analysis, for several of the most significant clusters.

This CDR3 contains 13 residues. Trimming removed 5 bases from V and 0 bases from J, with 7 bases in between. CDR1 and CDR2 (germline): LNHDA, SQIVND (reference sequence). With 60 Vbeta and 13 Jbeta primers, the PCR was carried out. Clones were sequenced by immunoSEQ multiplex PCR, and TCRdb holds only the in-frame ones, with some missing. Altogether approximately 130,000 clones are present, around 72% being singletons, with the ten largest covering approximately 2.6%. A note on this clone: The antigen is not known.

The V and J genes are TRBV19 and TRBJ1-2; unclear D gene. The receptor was derived from a human donor in good health. The sequenced material came from PBMCs. The CDR3 DNA is TGTGCCAGTAGTGAGAGGCCTAACTATGGCTACACCTTC. This sequence encodes CASSERPNYGYTF.